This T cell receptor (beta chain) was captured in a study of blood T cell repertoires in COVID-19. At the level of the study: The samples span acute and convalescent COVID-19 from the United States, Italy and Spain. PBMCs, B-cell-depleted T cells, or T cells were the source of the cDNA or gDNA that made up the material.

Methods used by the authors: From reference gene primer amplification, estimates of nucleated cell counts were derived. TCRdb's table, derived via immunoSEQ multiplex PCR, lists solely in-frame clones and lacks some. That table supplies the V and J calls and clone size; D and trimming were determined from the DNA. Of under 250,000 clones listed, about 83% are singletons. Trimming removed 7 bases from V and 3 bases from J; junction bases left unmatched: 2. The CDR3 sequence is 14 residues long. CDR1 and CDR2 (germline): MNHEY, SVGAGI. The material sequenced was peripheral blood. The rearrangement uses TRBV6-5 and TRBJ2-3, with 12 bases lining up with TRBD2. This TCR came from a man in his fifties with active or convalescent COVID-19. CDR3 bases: TGTGCCAGCACGACTAGCGGGAGAACAGATACGCAGTATTTT. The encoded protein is CASTTSGRTDTQYF.